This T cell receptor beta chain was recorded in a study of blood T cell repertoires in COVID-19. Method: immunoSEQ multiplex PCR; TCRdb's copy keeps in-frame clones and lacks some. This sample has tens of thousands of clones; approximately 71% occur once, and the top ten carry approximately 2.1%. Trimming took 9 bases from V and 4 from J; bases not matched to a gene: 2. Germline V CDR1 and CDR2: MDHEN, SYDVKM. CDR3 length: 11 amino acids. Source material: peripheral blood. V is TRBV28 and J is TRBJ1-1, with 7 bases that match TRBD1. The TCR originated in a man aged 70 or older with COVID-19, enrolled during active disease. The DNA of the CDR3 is TGTGCCAGTAGGACAGGCACTGAAGCTTTCTTT. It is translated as CASRTGTEAFF. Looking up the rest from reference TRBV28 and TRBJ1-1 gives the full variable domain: DVKVTQSSRYLVKRTGEKVFLECVQDMDHENMFWYRQDPGLGLRLIYFSYDVKMKEKGDIPEGYSVSREKKERFSLILESASTNQTSMYLCASRTGTEAFFGQGTRLTVV.